What follows is one T cell receptor (beta chain) and its context. The data derive from a study of monozygotic twins with inflammatory bowel disease. TCRdb reanalyzed the 5' RACE reads and collapses them to one entry per CDR3 protein, without DNA. Across approximately 45,000 distinct CDR3 sequences, the top ten clones capture more than 4.5% of the sample. Germline V CDR1 and CDR2: LNHNV, YYDKDF (reference sequence). The CDR3 has 15 amino acids. The TCR originated in a human donor with ulcerative colitis or Crohn's disease, or a healthy co-twin of an affected twin (not recorded which). V and J are TRBV15 and TRBJ2-2; no DNA is available, so the TRBD1 call from TCRdb remains unchecked. Sequencing was done on a sample of blood. CDR3 loop: CATSRDTGVIGELFF. Filled out from reference TRBV15 and TRBJ2-2, the complete variable domain reads DAMVIQNPRYQVTQFGKPVTLSCSQTLNHNVMYWYQQKSSQAPKLLFHYYDKDFNNEADTPDNFQSRRPNTSFCFLDIRSPGLGDTAMYLCATSRDTGVIGELFFGEGSRLTVL.